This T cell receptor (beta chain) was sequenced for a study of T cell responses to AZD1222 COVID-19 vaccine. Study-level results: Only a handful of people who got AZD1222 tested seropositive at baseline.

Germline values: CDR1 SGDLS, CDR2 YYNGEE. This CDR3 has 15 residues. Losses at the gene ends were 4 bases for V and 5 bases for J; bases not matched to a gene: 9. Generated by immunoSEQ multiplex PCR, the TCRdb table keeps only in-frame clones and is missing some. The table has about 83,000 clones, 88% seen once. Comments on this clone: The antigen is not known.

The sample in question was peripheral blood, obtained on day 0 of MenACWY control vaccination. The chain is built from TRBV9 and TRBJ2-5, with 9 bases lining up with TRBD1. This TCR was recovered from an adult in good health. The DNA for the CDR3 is TGTGCCAGCAGCCTGGACAGGGGAACCTCGGAGACCCAGTACTTC. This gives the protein CASSLDRGTSETQYF. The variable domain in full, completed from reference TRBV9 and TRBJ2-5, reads DSGVTQTPKHLITATGQRVTLRCSPRSGDLSVYWYQQSLDQGLQFLIQYYNGEERAKGNILERFSAQQFPDLHSELNLSSLELGDSALYFCASSLDRGTSETQYFGPGTRLLVL.